The next 5 T cell receptor beta chains were all read from a single sample in a study of shared clonotypes between healthy human individuals. CD45RO-negative CD8 cells positively selected for CCR7 made up the naive population, which excluded terminally differentiated effector memory CD45RA+ cells. Using immunoSEQ multiplex PCR, the repertoire was profiled, and TCRdb retains in-frame clones only, with some absent. The sample has hundreds of thousands of clones; 80% to 95% are singletons. Sequenced sample: naive CD8+ T cells sorted from blood. These receptors were taken from a man under 40 in good health.

V is TRBV5-8 and J is TRBJ2-7, with 14 bases that match TRBD2. This CDR3 is 18 amino acids long. Germline CDR1 is SGHTS and CDR2 is YDEGEE. The ends lost 4 bases at V and 6 bases at J; junction bases unmatched: 15. The CDR3 here is CASSPGTSGRRIFSEQYF. Written as DNA, the CDR3 is TGTGCCAGCAGCCCAGGGACTAGCGGGAGACGAATTTTTTCCGAGCAGTACTTC.

This sequence joins TRBV28 and TRBJ2-1; D might be TRBD1 (5 bases). V lost 3 bases, J lost 10 bases, and 13 bases lay in between. The CDR3 totals 13 residues. The germline V gene has CDR1 MDHEN and CDR2 SYDVKM. The CDR3 loop is CASSFLQSGEQFF. The CDR3, as DNA: TGTGCCAGCAGTTTCCTCCAGTCAGGGGAGCAGTTCTTC.

The V gene is TRBV21-1, the J gene TRBJ2-3. TRBV21-1 is a listed pseudogene. The CDR3 contains 18 residues. The CDR3 region has the DNA TGTGCCAGCGGCTGTTCTTCAGTGTTGTGGGAACACACAGATACGCAGTATTTT. Encoded protein: CASGCSSVLWEHTDTQYF.

The V gene is TRBV7-2, the J gene TRBJ2-7; 13 nucleotides line up with TRBD2. CDR1 and CDR2 from the germline V gene are SGHTA and FQGNSA. The CDR3 runs to 17 residues. J was trimmed by 2 bases and V by 5 bases; bases with no gene match: 9. CDR3 region: CASSLDGTSGTTYEQYF. The CDR3 coding sequence is TGTGCCAGCAGCCTAGACGGGACTAGCGGGACTACCTACGAGCAGTACTTC.

The chain employs TRBV7-9 and TRBJ2-3; TRBD2 agrees at 10 bases. CDR3 length: 15 amino acids. The germline V gene has CDR1 SEHNR and CDR2 FQNEAQ (reference sequence). Trimming removed 5 bases from V and 4 bases from J; junction bases left unmatched: 6. CDR3 protein: CASSHSSGSSDTQYF. The CDR3 DNA follows: TGTGCCAGCAGCCATTCTAGCGGGAGTTCAGATACGCAGTATTTT.